Shown below are 16 T cell receptor beta chains from a single sample sequenced in a study of early T cells in non-severe SARS-CoV-2 infection. MiXCR was run by TCRdb on the 5' RACE reads, yielding one entry per CDR3 protein. This sample has tens of thousands of distinct CDR3 sequences, with approximately 10% found just once. The material was whole blood, obtained at baseline. The receptors here all came from an adult who was a healthcare worker with PCR-confirmed SARS-CoV-2 infection or an uninfected control (not recorded which).

Many counts were recorded for this clonotype. The chain links TRBV6-2 or TRBV6-3 to TRBJ2-1, with 7 bases fitting TRBD2. CDR3 length equals 14 residues. The germline V gene encodes CDR1 MNHEY and CDR2 SVGEGT. V was clipped by 6 bases and J by 6 bases; unmatched bases: 8. CDR3 loop: CASRAGDLPNEQFF. CDR3 bases: TGTGCCAGCAGGGCGGGGGACCTACCCAATGAGCAGTTCTTC.

This clonotype was observed at least ten times. V and J are TRBV19 and TRBJ2-3, with unresolved D. The CDR3 covers 13 residues. The germline V gene encodes CDR1 LNHDA and CDR2 SQIVND (reference sequence). Trimming removed 3 bases from V and 1 base from J, with 5 bases in between. The CDR3 region has the DNA TGTGCCAGTAGTATTGGCGGCACAGATACGCAGTATTTT. As protein: CASSIGGTDTQYF.

This clonotype occurred once. This sequence joins TRBV11-2 and TRBJ2-3, with no clear D. The CDR3 totals 13 residues. The V end was cut by 3 bases, the J end by 7 bases, with 11 bases between. Germline V gene lookup returns CDR1 SGHAT and CDR2 FQNNGV. The CDR3 is CASSLPLSYTQYF. CDR3 nucleotides: TGTGCCAGCAGCTTGCCCTTGAGCTATACGCAGTATTTT. Drawing the rest from reference TRBV11-2 and TRBJ2-3, the complete variable domain is EAGVAQSPRYKIIEKRQSVAFWCNPISGHATLYWYQQILGQGPKLLIQFQNNGVVDDSQLPKDRFSAERLKGVDSTLKIQPAKLEDSAVYLCASSLPLSYTQYFGPGTRLTVL.

The J gene is TRBJ1-4, the V gene TRBV30; D remains unclear. Per germline, CDR1 GTSNPN and CDR2 SVGIG (reference sequence). The CDR3 consists of 14 residues. V lost 1 base and J 4 bases, leaving 10 bases between the germline ends. The CDR3 loop reads CAWSGRPYNEKLFF. The CDR3 DNA reads as TGTGCCTGGAGTGGGAGGCCGTATAATGAAAAACTGTTTTTT.

Many counts were recorded for this clonotype. V and J are TRBV6-4 and TRBJ2-4; D is unclear. The germline CDR1 and CDR2 sequences are MRHNA and SNTAGT. V lost 2 bases, J lost 8 bases, and 16 bases lay in between. CDR3 length: 15 residues. The CDR3 DNA is TGTGCCAGCAGTGACAGTAGTAGTTCTGGGGACATTCAGTACTTC. It yields the protein CASSDSSSSGDIQYF.

The chain employs TRBV12-3 or TRBV12-4 and TRBJ1-3, with a tentative D call TRBD1 (6 bases). The CDR3 runs to 14 residues. V was cut by 5 bases and J by 2 bases, with 10 bases left in between. The CDR3 coding sequence is TGTGCCAGCAGTCTCCAGGGGACTGGAAACACCATATATTTT. Translated: CASSLQGTGNTIYF.

J is TRBJ1-1 and V is TRBV29-1; D is unresolved. The CDR3 sequence is 12 residues long. The germline V and J ends were trimmed by 4 bases and 1 base, with 7 bases remaining between them. The germline V gene encodes CDR1 SQVTM and CDR2 ANQGSEA. The DNA for the CDR3 is TGCAGCGTTGTACAGTCGAACACTGAAGCTTTCTTT. Residues: CSVVQSNTEAFF. Complete variable domain (other parts from reference TRBV29-1 and TRBJ1-1): SAVISQKPSRDICQRGTSLTIQCQVDSQVTMMFWYRQQPGQSLTLIATANQGSEATYESGFVIDKFPISRPNLTFSTLTVSNMSPEDSSIYLCSVVQSNTEAFFGQGTRLTVV.

This chain links TRBV27 with TRBJ1-4; the match to TRBD1 covers 7 bases. The CDR3 has 14 residues. The V gene's germline CDR1 is MNHEY and CDR2 SMNVEV (reference sequence). V was pared by 5 bases and J by 5 bases, with 5 bases of the junction left unmatched. CDR3 nucleotides: TGTGCCAGCAGTGACAGGGCGTTCAATGAAAAACTGTTTTTT. It yields the protein CASSDRAFNEKLFF.

This clonotype has more than one count but fewer than ten. The chain couples TRBV4-1 to TRBJ1-1; D is unresolved. Germline lookup yields CDR1 MGHRA and CDR2 YSYEKL. V was clipped by 0 bases and J by 5 bases, with 7 bases between them. The CDR3 contains 13 residues. The CDR3 here is CASSQEGRTEAFF. For the CDR3, the DNA is TGCGCCAGCAGCCAAGAAGGGAGAACTGAAGCTTTCTTT.

V gene TRBV2 combines with J gene TRBJ2-7; D gene unclear. The germline V and J ends were trimmed by 8 bases and 1 base, with 9 bases remaining between them. CDR1 is SNHLY, CDR2 FYNNEI, per germline. CDR3 length: 12 residues. The CDR3 loop reads CASGGSSYEQYF. The CDR3 DNA follows: TGTGCCAGCGGCGGCAGTTCCTACGAGCAGTACTTC.

In its sample, this clonotype was seen a few times. The gene calls are TRBV6-6 and TRBJ2-3; possibly TRBD1 or TRBD2 for D (6 bases each). Between the trimmed V and J ends, which lost 6 bases and 2 bases, there was a span of 18 bases. Germline CDR1 reads MNHNY; CDR2 reads SVGAGI (reference sequence). This CDR3 contains 16 residues. The DNA of the CDR3 is TGTGCCAGCAGACCCTGGGGGGCCGTGGACACAGATACGCAGTATTTT. This encodes CASRPWGAVDTDTQYF.

CDR3 loop: CATTPNRLAGPNEQFF. CDR3 nucleotide sequence: TGTGCCACGACACCTAATCGACTAGCGGGACCCAATGAGCAGTTCTTC. The rearrangement links TRBV15 to TRBJ2-1; 11 positions agree with TRBD2. J gave up 6 bases and V 9 bases, and 13 bases lay outside the gene matches. The CDR3 loop spans 16 amino acids. Per germline, CDR1 LNHNV and CDR2 YYDKDF (reference sequence).

This clonotype was detected many times. The chain is built from TRBV5-4 and TRBJ2-1, with D possibly matching TRBD2 (6 bases). CDR1 is SGHNT and CDR2 is YYREEE in the germline V gene (reference sequence). The V end lost 0 bases, the J end lost 4 bases, and 11 bases lay between the germline ends. This CDR3 has 15 amino acids. The chain's CDR3 is CASSLGLAAYNEQFF. For the CDR3, the DNA is TGTGCCAGCAGCTTGGGGTTAGCGGCGTACAATGAGCAGTTCTTC.

This rearrangement joins TRBV7-9 to TRBJ2-7; 7 bases map to TRBD1. There are 13 residues in the CDR3. The V gene end was trimmed by 4 bases and the J gene end by 4 bases; junction bases not matched to a gene: 4. CDR1 and CDR2 (germline): SEHNR, FQNEAQ (reference sequence). As DNA, the CDR3 is TGTGCCAGCAGCTCGGACAGGTTTTACGAGCAGTACTTC. Protein: CASSSDRFYEQYF.

The chain combines TRBV20-1 with TRBJ2-7, with TRBD2 matching 10 bases. The CDR3 is 14 residues long. Germline CDR1 DFQATT, CDR2 SNEGSKA (reference sequence). J gave up 9 bases and V 0 bases, and 8 bases lay outside the gene matches. The CDR3: CSARDRLAGAGQYF. The CDR3 coding sequence is TGCAGTGCTAGAGATCGGCTAGCGGGAGCCGGGCAGTACTTC.

V is TRBV6-5 and J is TRBJ1-1; 9 bases agree with TRBD1. Germline V CDR1 and CDR2: MNHEY, SVGAGI. Unmatched junction bases numbered 6, after V lost 4 bases and J lost 0 bases. The CDR3 runs to 16 residues. The CDR3 loop is CASSSGTGTLNTEAFF. The DNA for the CDR3 is TGTGCCAGCAGTTCCGGGACAGGGACCCTGAACACTGAAGCTTTCTTT.